These 14 T cell receptor beta chains were all obtained from the same sample, sequenced in a study of T cell responses to AZD1222 COVID-19 vaccine. Assay: immunoSEQ multiplex PCR; the TCRdb copy retains only in-frame clones and omits some. The sample carries fewer than 110,000 clones, roughly 89% recorded once. The sequencing used peripheral blood, collected on day 0 of AZD1222 vaccination. These receptors were taken from an adult in good health.

This sequence joins TRBV7-8 and TRBJ1-1; D not certain. Between the trimmed V and J ends, which lost 2 bases and 1 base, there was a span of 8 bases. The CDR3 runs to 14 residues. Germline V lookup: CDR1 SGHVS, CDR2 FQNEAQ. The CDR3 bases are TGTGCCAGCAGCTTATACTTGGGGAACACTGAAGCTTTCTTT. Protein product: CASSLYLGNTEAFF.

In the case of this clone: Distinct nucleotide sequences in the sample also encode this CDR3. The chain employs TRBV3-1 (or the pseudogene TRBV3-2) and TRBJ1-3; D is unresolved. Trimming took 1 base from V and 0 from J, leaving 4 bases between them. Looked up from germline, CDR1 is LGHDT and CDR2 is YNNKEL (reference sequence). This CDR3 spans 14 amino acids. CDR3 region: CASSQGGSGNTIYF. In nucleotides, the CDR3 is TGTGCCAGCAGCCAAGGGGGCTCTGGAAACACCATATATTTT.

V is TRBV6-5 and J is TRBJ1-1; possibly TRBD1 for D (5 bases). CDR3 length: 13 residues. Trimming took 2 bases from V and 5 from J, leaving 9 bases between them. Germline CDR1 is MNHEY and CDR2 is SVGAGI. The CDR3 DNA is TGTGCCAGCAGTTACGGGGGAGAGACTGAAGCTTTCTTT. Translating it yields CASSYGGETEAFF.

The V call is TRBV24-1, the J call TRBJ1-5; D not certain. Germline CDR1 KGHDR, CDR2 SFDVKD. This CDR3 region has 15 residues. V was shortened by 4 bases and J by 4 bases, with 13 bases between the two germline ends. The CDR3 loop reads CATSDPSSLNQPQHF. The CDR3 coding sequence is TGTGCCACCAGTGACCCCTCGAGCCTAAATCAGCCCCAGCATTTT.

This chain connects TRBV28 to TRBJ1-1; 11 nucleotides agree with TRBD1. V was clipped by 5 bases and J by 6 bases; unmatched bases: 8. The germline gives CDR1 MDHEN, CDR2 SYDVKM. CDR3 length: 15 amino acids. The chain's CDR3 is CASSPGTGGRAEAFF. The CDR3 nucleotides are TGTGCCAGCAGTCCCGGGACAGGGGGGCGCGCTGAAGCTTTCTTT.

V usage is TRBV29-1 and J usage is TRBJ2-7, with D tentatively TRBD2 (6 bases). Trimming pared 6 bases from V and 2 bases from J, leaving 17 bases between. The CDR3 sequence is 14 residues long. The germline V gene encodes CDR1 SQVTM and CDR2 ANQGSEA. This chain's CDR3 is CSVEGQGCTYEQYF. The CDR3 region has the DNA TGCAGCGTGGAGGGGCAGGGATGTACCTACGAGCAGTACTTC.

This clone was counted between two and nine times. V gene TRBV5-5 combines with J gene TRBJ1-5, with D possibly matching TRBD1 (5 bases). Trimming left V 4 bases short and J 3 bases short, with 17 bases between. CDR1 SGHKS and CDR2 YYEKEE come from the germline V gene (reference sequence). The CDR3 is 16 amino acids. The CDR3 nucleotides are TGTGCCAGCAGCCCTTTATTATGGGGGAACAATCAGCCCCAGCATTTT. Amino acids: CASSPLLWGNNQPQHF. The whole variable domain, remainder taken from reference TRBV5-5 and TRBJ1-5, is DAGVTQSPTHLIKTRGQQVTLRCSPISGHKSVSWYQQVLGQGPQFIFQYYEKEERGRGNFPDRFSARQFPNYSSELNVNALLLGDSALYLCASSPLLWGNNQPQHFGDGTRLSIL.

The rearrangement uses TRBV6-1 and TRBJ2-7; D gene ambiguous. CDR3 length: 15 residues. V was clipped by 2 bases and J by 0 bases, with 11 bases between them. The germline V gene encodes CDR1 MNHNS and CDR2 SASEGT. CDR3 protein: CASSELGLSSYEQYF. CDR3 DNA sequence: TGTGCCAGCAGTGAATTGGGTCTGAGCTCCTACGAGCAGTACTTC.

The rearrangement uses TRBV5-4 and TRBJ1-6, with D perhaps TRBD1 (5 bases). CDR1 is SGHNT, CDR2 YYREEE, per germline (reference sequence). With 8 bases removed from V and 7 bases from J, the gap between germline ends came to 16 bases. The length of the CDR3 is 14 residues. Written as DNA, the CDR3 is TGTGCCAGTCGGGAGGGGTCGGGGAATTCACCCCTCCACTTT. Translated: CASREGSGNSPLHF.

The rearrangement joins TRBV19 to TRBJ2-7; 8 nucleotides line up with TRBD1. After removal of 3 bases from V and 7 bases from J, the junction contained 5 bases not matched to a gene. The CDR3 contains 13 residues. Germline V gives CDR1 LNHDA, CDR2 SQIVND (reference sequence). CDR3 coding DNA: TGTGCCAGTAGTATGTCAGGGGGCAGGGAGCAGTACTTC. Protein: CASSMSGGREQYF.

This clone was seen just once. The V gene is TRBV30, the J gene TRBJ1-1, with 10 bases aligning to TRBD1. The CDR3 has 14 amino acids. CDR1 and CDR2 from the germline V gene are GTSNPN and SVGIG (reference sequence). The trim removed 3 bases at V and 3 bases at J, leaving 4 bases unmatched. CDR3 sequence reads: CAWSRDRGYTEAFF. As DNA, the CDR3 is TGTGCCTGGAGCAGGGACAGGGGATACACTGAAGCTTTCTTT.

The rearrangement joins TRBV29-1 to TRBJ2-7, with D tentatively TRBD2 (6 bases). The germline V gene encodes CDR1 SQVTM and CDR2 ANQGSEA. Trimming shortened V by 6 bases and J by 0 bases, and 12 bases separated the two germline ends. The CDR3 is 13 amino acids. CDR3 nucleotide sequence: TGCAGCGTAGGCGGAGGGGCCTCCTACGAGCAGTACTTC. Translated: CSVGGGASYEQYF.

The gene calls are TRBV6-5 and TRBJ1-5; D unclear. Trimming took off 2 bases at V and 4 bases at J, with 6 bases between the two ends. The germline gives CDR1 MNHEY, CDR2 SVGAGI. CDR3 size: 13 residues. CDR3 DNA sequence: TGTGCCAGCAGTTACCGGGGAAATCAGCCCCAGCATTTT. Amino acid sequence: CASSYRGNQPQHF.

This chain links TRBV27 with TRBJ2-7; 7 nucleotides line up with TRBD1. V lost 0 bases and J lost 0; bases outside the gene matches: 5. Per the germline V gene, CDR1 is MNHEY and CDR2 is SMNVEV (reference sequence). The CDR3 has 16 residues. This CDR3 is CASSLSNRGFSYEQYF. In DNA, the CDR3 is TGTGCCAGCAGTTTATCCAACAGGGGTTTCTCCTACGAGCAGTACTTC.